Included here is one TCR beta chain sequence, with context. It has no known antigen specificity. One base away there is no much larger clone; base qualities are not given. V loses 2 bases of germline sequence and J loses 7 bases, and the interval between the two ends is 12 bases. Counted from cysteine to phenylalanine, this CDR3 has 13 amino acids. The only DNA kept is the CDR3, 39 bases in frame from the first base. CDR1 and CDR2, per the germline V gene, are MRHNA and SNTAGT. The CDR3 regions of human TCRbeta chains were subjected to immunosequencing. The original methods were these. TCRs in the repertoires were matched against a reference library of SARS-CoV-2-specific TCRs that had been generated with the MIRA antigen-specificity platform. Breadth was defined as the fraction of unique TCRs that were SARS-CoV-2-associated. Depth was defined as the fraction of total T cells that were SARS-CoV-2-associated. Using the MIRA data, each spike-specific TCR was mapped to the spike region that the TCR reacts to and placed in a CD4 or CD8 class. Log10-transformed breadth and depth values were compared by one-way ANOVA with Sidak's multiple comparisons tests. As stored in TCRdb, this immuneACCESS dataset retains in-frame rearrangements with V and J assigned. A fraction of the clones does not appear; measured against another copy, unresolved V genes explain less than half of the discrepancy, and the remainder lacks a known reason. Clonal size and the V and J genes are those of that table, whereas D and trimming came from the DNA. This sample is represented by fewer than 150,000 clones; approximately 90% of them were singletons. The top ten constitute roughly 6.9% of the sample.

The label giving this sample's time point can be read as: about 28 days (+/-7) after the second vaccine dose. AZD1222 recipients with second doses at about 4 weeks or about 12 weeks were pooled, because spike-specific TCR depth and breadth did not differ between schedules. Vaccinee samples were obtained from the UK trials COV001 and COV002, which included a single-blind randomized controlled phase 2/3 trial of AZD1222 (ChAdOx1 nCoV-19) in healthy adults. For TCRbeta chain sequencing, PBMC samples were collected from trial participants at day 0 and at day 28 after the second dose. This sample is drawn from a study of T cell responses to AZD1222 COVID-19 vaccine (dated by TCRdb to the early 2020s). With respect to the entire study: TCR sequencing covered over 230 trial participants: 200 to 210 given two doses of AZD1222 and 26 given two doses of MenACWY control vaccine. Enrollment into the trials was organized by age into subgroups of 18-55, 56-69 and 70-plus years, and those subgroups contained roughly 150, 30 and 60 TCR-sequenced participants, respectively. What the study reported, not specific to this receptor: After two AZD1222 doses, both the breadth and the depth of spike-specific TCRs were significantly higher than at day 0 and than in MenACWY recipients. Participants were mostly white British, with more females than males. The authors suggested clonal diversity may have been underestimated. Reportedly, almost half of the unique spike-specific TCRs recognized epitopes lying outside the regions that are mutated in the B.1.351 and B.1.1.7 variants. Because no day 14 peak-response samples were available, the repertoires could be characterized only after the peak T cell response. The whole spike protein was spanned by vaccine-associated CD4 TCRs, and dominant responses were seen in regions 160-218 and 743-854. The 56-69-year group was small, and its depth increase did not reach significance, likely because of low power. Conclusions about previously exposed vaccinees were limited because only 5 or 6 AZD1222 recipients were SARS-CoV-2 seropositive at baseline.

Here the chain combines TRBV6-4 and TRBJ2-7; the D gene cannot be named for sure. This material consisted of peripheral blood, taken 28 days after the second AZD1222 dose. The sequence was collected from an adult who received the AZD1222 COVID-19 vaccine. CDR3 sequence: CASSDQPLGEQYF. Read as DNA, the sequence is TGTGCCAGCAGTGACCAACCCCTGGGAGAGCAGTACTTC.